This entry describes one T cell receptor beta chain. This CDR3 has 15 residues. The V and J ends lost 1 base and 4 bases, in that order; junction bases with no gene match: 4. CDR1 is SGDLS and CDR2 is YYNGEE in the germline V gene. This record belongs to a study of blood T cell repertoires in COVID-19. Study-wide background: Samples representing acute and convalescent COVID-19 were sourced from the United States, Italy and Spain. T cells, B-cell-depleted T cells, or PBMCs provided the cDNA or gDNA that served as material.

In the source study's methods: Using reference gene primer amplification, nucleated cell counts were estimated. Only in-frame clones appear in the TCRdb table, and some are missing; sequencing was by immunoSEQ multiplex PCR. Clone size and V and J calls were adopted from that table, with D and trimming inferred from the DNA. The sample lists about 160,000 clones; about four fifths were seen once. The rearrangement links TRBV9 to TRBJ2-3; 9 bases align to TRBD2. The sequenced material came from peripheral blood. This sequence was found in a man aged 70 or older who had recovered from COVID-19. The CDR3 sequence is CASSVSGRPADTQYF. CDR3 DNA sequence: TGTGCCAGCAGCGTAAGCGGGAGGCCCGCAGATACGCAGTATTTT.